The 2 T cell receptor beta chains below come from one sample, sequenced in a study of CD8+ T cells in alopecia areata. Treatment here: oral pan-JAK inhibitor, 5-10 mg twice daily. RNA extraction and reverse transcription yielded cDNA as sequencing template. The method was immunoSEQ multiplex PCR; TCRdb's version includes in-frame clones alone and lacks a portion of them. The repertoire has roughly 280,000 clones, about three fifths of them found once; the top ten carry 0.75% to 0.95%. The source was CD4+ T cells sorted from blood, collected at week 52, from a patient treated with tofacitinib. The receptors were sampled from a human donor with alopecia areata.

The chain employs TRBV29-1 and TRBJ2-1; tentatively, D is TRBD1 (6 bases). CDR3 length: 14 amino acids. Deletions cut 6 bases from V and 0 bases from J, with 12 bases between. Per germline, CDR1 SQVTM and CDR2 ANQGSEA. CDR3 DNA: TGCAGCGTGACCGGGACATTCTCCTACAATGAGCAGTTCTTC. Residues: CSVTGTFSYNEQFF.

This clone came up a few times. This sequence joins TRBV6-6 and TRBJ1-1, with D maybe TRBD1 (5 bases). V shed 6 bases and J shed 0 bases, with 11 bases lying between them. Germline V gene data show CDR1 as MNHNY and CDR2 as SVGAGI (reference sequence). This CDR3 has 14 amino acids. The CDR3 DNA is TGTGCCAGCAGCTCGGGACTTATGAACACTGAAGCTTTCTTT. Its translation is CASSSGLMNTEAFF.